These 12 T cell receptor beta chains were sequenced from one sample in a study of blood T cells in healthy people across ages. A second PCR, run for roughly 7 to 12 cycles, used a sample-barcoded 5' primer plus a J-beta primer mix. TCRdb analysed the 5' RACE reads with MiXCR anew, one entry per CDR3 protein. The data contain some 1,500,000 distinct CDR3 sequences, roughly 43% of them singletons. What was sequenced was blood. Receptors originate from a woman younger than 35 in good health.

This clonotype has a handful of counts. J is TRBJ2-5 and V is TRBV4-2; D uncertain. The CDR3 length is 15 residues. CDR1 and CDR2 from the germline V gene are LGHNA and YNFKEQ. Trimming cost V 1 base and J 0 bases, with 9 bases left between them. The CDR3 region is CASSQVERYQETQYF. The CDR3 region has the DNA TGTGCCAGCAGCCAAGTGGAAAGGTACCAAGAGACCCAGTACTTC.

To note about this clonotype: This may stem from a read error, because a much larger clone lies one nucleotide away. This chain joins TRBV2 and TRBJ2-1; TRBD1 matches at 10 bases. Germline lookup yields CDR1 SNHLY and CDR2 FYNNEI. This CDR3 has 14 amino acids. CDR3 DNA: TGTGCCAACAGTGGACAGGGGGAGTACAATGAGCAGTTCTTC. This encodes CANSGQGEYNEQFF.

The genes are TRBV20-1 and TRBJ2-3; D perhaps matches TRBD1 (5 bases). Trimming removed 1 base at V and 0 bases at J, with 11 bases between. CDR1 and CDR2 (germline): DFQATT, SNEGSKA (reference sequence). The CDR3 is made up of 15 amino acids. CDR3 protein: CSARVIQGSTDTQYF. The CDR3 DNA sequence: TGCAGTGCTAGAGTAATCCAGGGTAGCACAGATACGCAGTATTTT.

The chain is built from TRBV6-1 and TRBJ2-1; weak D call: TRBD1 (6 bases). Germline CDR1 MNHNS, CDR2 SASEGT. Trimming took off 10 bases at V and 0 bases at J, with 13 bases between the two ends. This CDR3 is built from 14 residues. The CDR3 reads CATFQGSSYNEQFF. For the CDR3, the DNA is TGTGCCACCTTTCAGGGGAGCTCCTACAATGAGCAGTTCTTC.

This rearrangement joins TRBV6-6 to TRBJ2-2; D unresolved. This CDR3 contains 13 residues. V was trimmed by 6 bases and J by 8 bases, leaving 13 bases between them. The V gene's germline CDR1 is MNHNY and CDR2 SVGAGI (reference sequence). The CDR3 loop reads CASRPVSPGELFF. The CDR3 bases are TGTGCCAGCAGGCCCGTTAGCCCGGGGGAGCTGTTTTTT.

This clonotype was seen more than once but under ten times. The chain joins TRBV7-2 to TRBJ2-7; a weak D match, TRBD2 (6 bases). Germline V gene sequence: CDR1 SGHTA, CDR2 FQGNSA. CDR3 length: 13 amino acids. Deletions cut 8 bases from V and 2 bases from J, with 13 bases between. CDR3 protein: CASGLAIAYEQYF. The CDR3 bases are TGTGCCAGCGGCCTAGCGATCGCCTACGAGCAGTACTTC.

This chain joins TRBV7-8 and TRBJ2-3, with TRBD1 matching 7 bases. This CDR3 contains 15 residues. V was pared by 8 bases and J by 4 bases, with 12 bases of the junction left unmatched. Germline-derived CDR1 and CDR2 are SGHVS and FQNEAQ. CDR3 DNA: TGTGCCAGCGGGAGTTGGGGCCAGGGGGCAGATACGCAGTATTTT. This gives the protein CASGSWGQGADTQYF.

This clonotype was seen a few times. CDR3 coding DNA: TGTGCCAGCAGCCCAGGGGACTCAAGGATTTCGCAGTATTTT. Translating it yields CASSPGDSRISQYF. This chain connects TRBV12-3 or TRBV12-4 to TRBJ2-3; tentatively, D is TRBD1 or TRBD2 (6 bases each). CDR3 length: 14 residues. Trimming cost V 6 bases and J 10 bases, with 20 bases left between them.

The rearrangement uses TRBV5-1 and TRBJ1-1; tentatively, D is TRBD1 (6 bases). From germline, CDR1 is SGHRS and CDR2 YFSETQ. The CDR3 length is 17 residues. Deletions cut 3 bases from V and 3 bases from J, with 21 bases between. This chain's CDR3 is CASSSLGGGWGDTEAFF. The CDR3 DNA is TGCGCCAGCAGCTCCCTCGGAGGGGGATGGGGCGACACTGAAGCTTTCTTT.

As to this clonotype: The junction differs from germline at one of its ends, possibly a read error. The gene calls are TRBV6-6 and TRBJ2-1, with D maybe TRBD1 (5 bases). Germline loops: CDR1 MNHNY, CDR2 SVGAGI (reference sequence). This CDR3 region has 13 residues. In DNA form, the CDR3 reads TGTGCCAGCAGTATCGGACACAGCAATGGGCAGTTCTTC. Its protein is CASSIGHSNGQFF.

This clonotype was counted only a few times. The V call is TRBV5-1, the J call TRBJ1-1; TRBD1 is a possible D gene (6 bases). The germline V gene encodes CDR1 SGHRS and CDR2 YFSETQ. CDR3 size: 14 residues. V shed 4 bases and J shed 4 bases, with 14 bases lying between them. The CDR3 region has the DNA TGCGCCAGCAGCCCTAGGACAGAGAGCACTGAAGCTTTCTTT. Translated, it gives CASSPRTESTEAFF.

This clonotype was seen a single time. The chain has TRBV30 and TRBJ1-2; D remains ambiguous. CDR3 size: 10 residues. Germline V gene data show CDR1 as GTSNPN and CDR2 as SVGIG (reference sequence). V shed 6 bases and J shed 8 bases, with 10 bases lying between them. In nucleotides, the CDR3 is TGTGCCTGCCTCGGGAGCGGCTACACCTTC. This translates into CACLGSGYTF.